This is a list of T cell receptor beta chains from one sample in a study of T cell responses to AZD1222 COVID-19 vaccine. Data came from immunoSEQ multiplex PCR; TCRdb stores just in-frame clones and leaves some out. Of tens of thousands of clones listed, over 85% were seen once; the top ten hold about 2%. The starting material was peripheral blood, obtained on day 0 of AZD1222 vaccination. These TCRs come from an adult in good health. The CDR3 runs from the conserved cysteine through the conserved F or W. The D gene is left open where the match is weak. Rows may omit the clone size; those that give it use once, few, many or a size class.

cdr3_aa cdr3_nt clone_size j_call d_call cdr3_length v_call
CASSIRKTGGTDTQYF TGTGCCAGTAGTATAAGAAAAACAGGGGGCACAGATACGCAGTATTTT few TRBJ2-3 TRBD1 16 TRBV19
CASSHPTRGGQPYEQYF TGTGCCAGCAGCCACCCTACCAGAGGGGGGCAACCCTACGAGCAGTACTTC few TRBJ2-7 NA 17 TRBV3-1/TRBV3-2
CASSVVPTGQETQYF TGTGCCAGCAGCGTAGTTCCGACGGGCCAAGAGACCCAGTACTTC once TRBJ2-5 NA 15 TRBV9
CASSVTGQGAMKVTEAFF TGTGCCAGCAGCGTTACGGGACAGGGGGCGATGAAGGTAACTGAAGCTTTCTTT NA TRBJ1-1 TRBD1 18 TRBV5-4
CASSLGAELSYGYTF TGTGCCAGCAGCTTGGGGGCAGAGTTATCCTATGGCTACACCTTC NA TRBJ1-2 NA 15 TRBV5-4
CASSLGGTGGTYEQYF TGTGCCAGCAGCTTAGGGGGGACAGGGGGAACATACGAGCAGTACTTC once TRBJ2-7 TRBD1 16 TRBV5-4
CASSQDWGAIAKNIQYF TGCGCCAGCAGCCAAGATTGGGGGGCGATAGCCAAAAACATTCAGTACTTC once TRBJ2-4 NA 17 TRBV4-1
CASSLFANTEAFF TGTGCCAGCAGCTTGTTTGCGAACACTGAAGCTTTCTTT NA TRBJ1-1 NA 13 TRBV11-3
CASGPGRGYGYTF TGTGCCAGTGGCCCCGGACGGGGCTATGGCTACACCTTC NA TRBJ1-2 NA 13 TRBV12-3/TRBV12-4
CASSQGTGGVQFF TGCGCCAGCAGCCAAGGTACAGGGGGTGTGCAGTTCTTC NA TRBJ2-1 TRBD1 13 TRBV4-3
CASSALAEGNQPQHF TGTGCCAGCAGCGCCTTAGCAGAGGGGAATCAGCCCCAGCATTTT once TRBJ1-5 NA 15 TRBV9
CASSLIFGTSGRRCEQFF TGTGCCAGCAGCCTCATATTCGGGACTAGCGGGAGAAGGTGTGAGCAGTTCTTC once TRBJ2-1 TRBD2 18 TRBV7-4
CASSPEQAIFYGYTF TGTGCCAGCAGCCCAGAGCAGGCTATATTCTATGGCTACACCTTC NA TRBJ1-2 NA 15 TRBV7-2
CASSLAGGKETQYF TGCGCCAGCAGCTTAGCGGGAGGGAAAGAGACCCAGTACTTC NA TRBJ2-5 TRBD2 14 TRBV5-1
CASSAVRGQGPDTQYF TGTGCCAGCAGCGCCGTCCGGGGACAGGGCCCAGATACGCAGTATTTT NA TRBJ2-3 TRBD1 16 TRBV9
CASRMGLSGNTIYF TGTGCCAGTAGGATGGGACTCTCTGGAAACACCATATATTTT once TRBJ1-3 NA 14 TRBV19
CASSYGRGSTNEKLFF TGTGCCAGCAGCTATGGCCGGGGCTCAACTAATGAAAAACTGTTTTTT NA TRBJ1-4 NA 16 TRBV5-6
CASSTDRGTQYF TGTGCCAGCAGCACTGACAGGGGGACCCAGTACTTC NA TRBJ2-5 TRBD1 12 TRBV2
CASSPGTNEKLFF TGTGCCAGCTCACCCGGGACGAATGAAAAACTGTTTTTT NA TRBJ1-4 NA 13 TRBV18
CASSLGQENTGELFF TGTGCCAGCAGCTTAGGACAAGAGAACACCGGGGAGCTGTTTTTT NA TRBJ2-2 NA 15 TRBV7-2
CASSYPGQGDHEAFF TGTGCCAGCAGTTACCCGGGACAGGGGGATCATGAAGCTTTCTTT once TRBJ1-1 TRBD1 15 TRBV6-2/TRBV6-3
CASRINRQGAFYTF TGTGCCAGTAGGATTAACCGACAGGGGGCCTTCTACACCTTC few TRBJ1-2 TRBD1 14 TRBV19
CASSAHRDYNEQFF TGTGCCAGCAGCGCACACAGGGACTACAATGAGCAGTTCTTC NA TRBJ2-1 NA 14 TRBV9
CASTTRLDKAGELFF TGTGCCAGCACCACAAGACTAGATAAGGCCGGGGAGCTGTTTTTT NA TRBJ2-2 NA 15 TRBV3-1/TRBV3-2
CSASVRGSTEAFF TGCAGCGCTTCAGTCAGGGGAAGCACTGAAGCTTTCTTT NA TRBJ1-1 NA 13 TRBV29-1
CASSPPANTEAFF TGTGCCAGCTCACCACCTGCCAACACTGAAGCTTTCTTT NA TRBJ1-1 NA 13 TRBV18
CASTTGQPPYEQYF TGTGCCAGCACCACGGGACAGCCTCCCTACGAGCAGTACTTC NA TRBJ2-7 TRBD1 14 TRBV2
CASTSTRSYEQYF TGTGCCAGCACTTCGACTAGATCCTACGAGCAGTACTTC NA TRBJ2-7 NA 13 TRBV5-6
CASSRGGLNTEAFF TGTGCCAGCAGTAGAGGGGGCTTAAACACTGAAGCTTTCTTT NA TRBJ1-1 TRBD1 14 TRBV28
CASSRSGGNYNEQFF TGTGCCAGCAGCCGTTCGGGGGGGAACTACAATGAGCAGTTCTTC NA TRBJ2-1 TRBD2 15 TRBV3-1/TRBV3-2
CASSQDWRGEQYF TGTGCCAGCAGCCAAGATTGGAGGGGAGAGCAGTACTTC NA TRBJ2-7 NA 13 TRBV14
CASSPWGAQTYGYTF TGTGCCAGCAGTCCTTGGGGGGCCCAAACCTATGGCTACACCTTC NA TRBJ1-2 NA 15 TRBV28
CASSLELAAYNEQFF TGCGCCAGCAGCTTGGAACTAGCGGCCTACAATGAGCAGTTCTTC NA TRBJ2-1 TRBD2 15 TRBV5-1
CASGEGRDTGELFF TGTGCCAGTGGGGAGGGGCGCGACACCGGGGAGCTGTTTTTT NA TRBJ2-2 TRBD2 14 TRBV19
CASSRESYGYTF TGCGCCAGCAGCCGGGAGAGCTATGGCTACACCTTC NA TRBJ1-2 NA 12 TRBV5-1
CASSQERVAGGNRHF NA once TRBJ2-3 NA 15 TRBV3-1/TRBV3-2
CASSVRSGVGEQYF TGTGCCAGCAGTGTAAGATCAGGGGTAGGAGAGCAGTACTTC NA TRBJ2-7 NA 14 TRBV9
CASSPDSNAEAFF TGTGCCAGCTCACCAGACTCGAACGCTGAAGCTTTCTTT NA TRBJ1-1 NA 13 TRBV18
CASSLGLAGKDTQYF TGTGCCAGCAGCTTGGGGCTAGCGGGAAAAGATACGCAGTATTTT NA TRBJ2-3 TRBD2 15 TRBV5-4
CASSQYSGANVLTF TGTGCCAGCAGTCAGTACTCTGGGGCCAACGTCCTGACTTTC NA TRBJ2-6 NA 14 TRBV27
CASSPQRGATDTQYF TGTGCCAGCTCACCCCAGCGGGGGGCAACAGATACGCAGTATTTT NA TRBJ2-3 TRBD2 15 TRBV18
CASSSLGVNEQFF TGTGCCAGCAGTTCTCTAGGAGTCAATGAGCAGTTCTTC NA TRBJ2-1 NA 13 TRBV6-2/TRBV6-3
CASSRDSSYNEQFF TGTGCCAGCAGTCGGGATAGCTCCTACAATGAGCAGTTCTTC NA TRBJ2-1 NA 14 TRBV6-5
CASSLLAGGNTGELFF TGTGCCAGCAGCCTACTAGCGGGGGGGAACACCGGGGAGCTGTTTTTT NA TRBJ2-2 TRBD2 16 TRBV6-6
CSAQDSYEQYF TGCAGCGCCCAGGACAGCTACGAGCAGTACTTC NA TRBJ2-7 NA 11 TRBV29-1
CASSRGSGANVLTF TGTGCCAGCAGCCGAGGGTCTGGGGCCAACGTCCTGACTTTC NA TRBJ2-6 NA 14 TRBV25-1
CASSMPLGRGNQPQHF TGTGCCAGTAGTATGCCCCTGGGTAGAGGCAATCAGCCCCAGCATTTT NA TRBJ1-5 NA 16 TRBV19
CASSHRDYREQYF TGTGCCAGCAGCCACCGGGACTACAGAGAGCAGTACTTC NA TRBJ2-7 TRBD2 13 TRBV7-2
CASSPLGERGEAYEQYF TGTGCCAGCAGCCCCCTTGGGGAGCGGGGCGAAGCCTACGAGCAGTACTTC NA TRBJ2-7 TRBD2 17 TRBV3-1/TRBV3-2
CASSFSYEAFF TGTGCCAGCAGCTTTAGCTATGAAGCTTTCTTT NA TRBJ1-1 NA 11 TRBV7-9
CASSRGVGEVTEAFF TGTGCCAGCAGCCGGGGGGTGGGTGAGGTCACTGAAGCTTTCTTT NA TRBJ1-1 NA 15 TRBV5-4
CASSWGGPETQYF TGTGCCAGCAGCTGGGGGGGCCCAGAGACCCAGTACTTC NA TRBJ2-5 NA 13 TRBV7-2
CASSQEPGANTGELFF TGCGCCAGCAGCCAAGAACCGGGGGCGAACACCGGGGAGCTGTTTTTT once TRBJ2-2 NA 16 TRBV4-1
CAISESWRDKQGNEQFF TGTGCCATCAGTGAGTCTTGGAGGGACAAACAGGGGAATGAGCAGTTCTTC NA TRBJ2-1 NA 17 TRBV10-3
CASSLDFLGTQYF TGTGCCAGCAGCTTGGACTTCCTGGGTACGCAGTATTTT NA TRBJ2-3 NA 13 TRBV7-2
CASSFTTGNQETQYF TGTGCCAGCAGCTTCACCACCGGAAACCAAGAGACCCAGTACTTC NA TRBJ2-5 NA 15 TRBV3-1/TRBV3-2
CASRTGRRIAEAFF TGTGCCAGCAGGACAGGCCGGAGGATCGCTGAAGCTTTCTTT once TRBJ1-1 NA 14 TRBV6-5
CASSNPQETQYF TGTGCCAGTAGTAACCCTCAAGAGACCCAGTACTTC NA TRBJ2-5 NA 12 TRBV19
CASSLRPTGQPDGYTF TGTGCCAGCAGCTTACGGCCGACGGGACAGCCTGATGGCTACACCTTC NA TRBJ1-2 TRBD1 16 TRBV7-2
CASSAGTEDQPQHF TGCGCCAGCAGCGCCGGGACAGAGGATCAGCCCCAGCATTTT NA TRBJ1-5 TRBD1 14 TRBV5-1